Each of the 28 T cell receptor beta chains below was sequenced from the same sample in a study of technical replicates of blood from a handful of donors. Profiled with immunoSEQ multiplex PCR; TCRdb holds only in-frame clones, not every one. The sample gives roughly 73,000 clones, just over 90% of which show up once; 0.25% to 0.3% is in the top ten. The sequencing sample was made of T cells isolated from PBMCs. The receptors come from a human donor in good health.

The genes are TRBV7-2 and TRBJ1-2, with D tentatively TRBD1 (6 bases). This CDR3 spans 14 amino acids. Germline V gene sequence: CDR1 SGHTA, CDR2 FQGNSA. Trimming removed 4 bases at V and 4 bases at J, with 13 bases between. CDR3 coding DNA: TGTGCCAGCAGCTCAGTATGGGACATCTATGGCTACACCTTC. It is translated as CASSSVWDIYGYTF. The full variable domain, completed using reference TRBV7-2 and TRBJ1-2, is GAGVSQSPSNKVTEKGKDVELRCDPISGHTALYWYRQSLGQGLEFLIYFQGNSAPDKSGLPSDRFSAERTGGSVSTLTIQRTQQEDSAVYLCASSSVWDIYGYTFGSGTRLTVV.

V usage is TRBV6-4 and J usage is TRBJ1-1, with D maybe TRBD1 (5 bases). This CDR3 comprises 16 residues. V was shortened by 2 bases and J by 7 bases, with 20 bases between the two germline ends. Germline CDR1 reads MRHNA; CDR2 reads SNTAGT. CDR3 bases: TGTGCCAGCAGTGACAATTCTGACAGTCCTTGGGGTGAAGCTTTCTTT. Residues: CASSDNSDSPWGEAFF.

The chain's CDR3 is CACPSGILTGAPYGYTF. As DNA, the CDR3 is TGTGCCTGCCCCTCAGGTATTCTTACAGGCGCTCCCTATGGCTACACCTTC. V usage is TRBV30 and J usage is TRBJ1-2; D perhaps matches TRBD1 (5 bases). Germline V gives CDR1 GTSNPN, CDR2 SVGIG (reference sequence). The CDR3 has 17 residues. Trimming left V 6 bases short and J 4 bases short, with 27 bases between.

The rearrangement uses TRBV5-1 and TRBJ2-4; perhaps TRBD2 as D (6 bases). This CDR3 comprises 16 residues. Germline values: CDR1 SGHRS, CDR2 YFSETQ. V shed 2 bases and J shed 7 bases, with 19 bases lying between them. This CDR3 reads CASSLTGDDIVNIQYF. The CDR3 DNA follows: TGCGCCAGCAGCTTAACGGGAGACGACATTGTGAACATTCAGTACTTC.

CDR3 sequence: CASSPRQAGYNSPLHF. As DNA, the CDR3 is TGTGCCAGCAGCCCCCGCCAGGCGGGCTATAATTCACCCCTCCACTTT. The V gene is TRBV5-4, the J gene TRBJ1-6, with D unclear. Germline CDR1 reads SGHNT; CDR2 reads YYREEE (reference sequence). The CDR3 loop spans 16 amino acids. V gave up 4 bases and J gave up 3 bases, with 14 bases separating them.

CDR3 in amino acids: CASSLDTSGTRMFF. For the CDR3, the DNA is TGCGCCAGCAGCTTGGACACCTCCGGGACTAGGATGTTCTTC. The chain links TRBV5-1 to TRBJ2-1; TRBD2 matches at 8 bases. J was trimmed by 15 bases and V by 0 bases; bases with no gene match: 11. The CDR3 contains 14 residues. CDR1 and CDR2 from the germline V gene are SGHRS and YFSETQ.

The V and J genes are TRBV6-1 and TRBJ2-1, with TRBD2 identical over 7 bases. Per the germline V gene, CDR1 is MNHNS and CDR2 is SASEGT. The length of the CDR3 is 13 residues. Germline trimming cut 7 bases from V and 9 bases from J; bases unmatched to any gene: 9. CDR3 bases: TGTGCCAGCATATGGGGGGGAGTAGGTGAGCAGTTCTTC. Translated, it gives CASIWGGVGEQFF.

This chain joins TRBV5-1 and TRBJ1-2; no reliable D call. The ends were cut back, 0 bases at V and 2 bases at J, with 5 bases in the middle. Germline assignment: CDR1 SGHRS and CDR2 YFSETQ. CDR3 length: 13 amino acids. In DNA, the CDR3 is TGCGCCAGCAGCTTGGCGGTAAACTATGGCTACACCTTC. It is translated as CASSLAVNYGYTF.

The chain links TRBV11-2 to TRBJ2-7, with a weak D call TRBD1 (6 bases). Germline V CDR1 and CDR2: SGHAT, FQNNGV. CDR3 length equals 15 residues. The ends were cut back, 2 bases at V and 5 bases at J, with 16 bases in the middle. CDR3 region: CASSLSRVGAHEQYF. In nucleotides, the CDR3 is TGTGCCAGCAGCTTATCCCGGGTGGGGGCCCACGAGCAGTACTTC.

The chain combines TRBV6-4 with TRBJ1-4; 7 bases agree with TRBD1. This CDR3 has 18 residues. V lost 10 bases, J lost 0 bases, and 17 bases stayed unmatched. From germline, CDR1 is MRHNA and CDR2 SNTAGT. The CDR3 region is CATPQSDRDFATNEKLFF. The CDR3 nucleotides read TGTGCCACCCCCCAATCCGACAGGGACTTTGCAACTAATGAAAAACTGTTTTTT.

In its sample, this clone was seen once. V is TRBV7-2 and J is TRBJ2-1; maybe TRBD2 (5 bases). Germline-derived CDR1 and CDR2 are SGHTA and FQGNSA. The CDR3 runs 15 residues. Trimming cost V 5 bases and J 4 bases, with 15 bases left between them. The CDR3 is CASSPFAGLYNEQFF. CDR3 sequence (DNA): TGTGCCAGCAGCCCCTTCGCGGGCCTTTACAATGAGCAGTTCTTC.

The CDR3 coding sequence is TGTGCCAGCAGTGCAGAAATGCTCTCTGGAAACACCATATATTTT. As protein: CASSAEMLSGNTIYF. The V call is TRBV2, the J call TRBJ1-3; D gene unclear. Trimming removed 4 bases at V and 0 bases at J, with 10 bases between. Per germline, CDR1 SNHLY and CDR2 FYNNEI. CDR3 length: 15 amino acids.

The V gene is TRBV29-1, the J gene TRBJ2-2, with D perhaps matching TRBD2 (6 bases). V was cut by 6 bases and J by 5 bases, with 13 bases left in between. CDR1 is SQVTM, CDR2 ANQGSEA, per germline. This CDR3 spans 13 amino acids. The CDR3 nucleotides are TGCAGCGTAACGAGTAGCGGTACCGGGGAGCTGTTTTTT. This codes for CSVTSSGTGELFF.

The rearrangement links TRBV11-2 to TRBJ2-1; 8 bases agree with TRBD2. V lost 0 bases, J lost 3 bases, and 4 bases stayed unmatched. The CDR3 totals 16 residues. Germline V gene data show CDR1 as SGHAT and CDR2 as FQNNGV. DNA for the CDR3: TGTGCCAGCAGCTTAGATTCGGGGGGGTACTACAATGAGCAGTTCTTC. This encodes CASSLDSGGYYNEQFF.

J is TRBJ2-3 and V is TRBV14; D unresolved. V lost 5 bases, J lost 8 bases, and 11 bases lay in between. In germline, CDR1 is SGHDN, CDR2 FVKESK. The CDR3 sequence is 12 residues long. The CDR3 loop reads CASSLFVGTQYF. CDR3 nucleotides: TGTGCCAGCAGCTTATTTGTCGGTACGCAGTATTTT.

The genes are TRBV11-1 and TRBJ1-1; D unresolved. V shed 1 base and J shed 4 bases, with 13 bases lying between them. CDR3 size: 15 residues. CDR1 and CDR2 from the germline V gene are SGHAT and FQDESV (reference sequence). The CDR3 protein is CASSLEGAVGTEAFF. The DNA for the CDR3 is TGTGCCAGCAGCTTAGAAGGAGCGGTTGGCACTGAAGCTTTCTTT.

This clone was observed a few times. The gene calls are TRBV5-1 and TRBJ1-1, with 8 bases matching TRBD1. In germline, CDR1 is SGHRS, CDR2 YFSETQ. CDR3 length: 16 amino acids. Trimming cost V 4 bases and J 0 bases; bases outside gene matches: 8. CDR3 bases: TGCGCCAGCAGCCCGGGACAGGACGAAATGAACACTGAAGCTTTCTTT. It translates to CASSPGQDEMNTEAFF.

The chain employs TRBV5-4 and TRBJ2-7, with a possible D match to TRBD2 (6 bases). Trimming removed 7 bases from V and 3 bases from J, with 14 bases in between. From germline, CDR1 is SGHNT and CDR2 YYREEE (reference sequence). The CDR3 loop spans 13 amino acids. This CDR3 reads CASSSSGDYEQYF. CDR3 coding DNA: TGTGCCAGCTCTAGTTCGGGGGACTACGAGCAGTACTTC.

The gene calls are TRBV4-2 and TRBJ1-1; D is possibly TRBD1 (5 bases). Trimming cost V 4 bases and J 8 bases, with 20 bases left between them. This CDR3 region has 15 residues. Germline CDR1 LGHNA, CDR2 YNFKEQ. The CDR3 DNA reads as TGTGCCAGCAGCCTCTCTTTTCTGACGGGGGAAGAAGCTTTCTTT. Its protein product is CASSLSFLTGEEAFF.

V and J are TRBV28 and TRBJ2-4; D is possibly TRBD1 (5 bases). The CDR3 sequence is 12 residues long. CDR1 is MDHEN and CDR2 is SYDVKM in the germline V gene. CDR3 DNA: TGTGGTACAGGCCTAGCCAAAAACATTCAGTACTTC. Translating it yields CGTGLAKNIQYF.

The chain carries TRBV18 and TRBJ2-4, with D unresolved. The CDR3 has 15 residues. Germline assignment: CDR1 KGHSH and CDR2 LQKENI. V was pared by 0 bases and J by 3 bases, with 9 bases between. CDR3 in amino acids: CASSPPTDVKNIQYF. DNA for the CDR3: TGTGCCAGCTCACCACCCACAGATGTCAAAAACATTCAGTACTTC. The entire variable domain, with the rest obtained from reference TRBV18 and TRBJ2-4, is as follows: NAGVMQNPRHLVRRRGQEARLRCSPMKGHSHVYWYRQLPEEGLKFMVYLQKENIIDESGMPKERFSAEFPKEGPSILRIQQVVRGDSAAYFCASSPPTDVKNIQYFGAGTRLSVL.

The count of this clone is one. V and J are TRBV5-8 and TRBJ2-3; D might be TRBD1 (6 bases). Germline V CDR1 and CDR2: SGHTS, YDEGEE. The ends were cut back, 4 bases at V and 1 base at J, with 19 bases in the middle. The CDR3 covers 17 residues. CDR3 region: CASSPQQGTARTDTQYF. The CDR3 region has the DNA TGTGCCAGCAGCCCGCAACAGGGAACCGCCCGCACAGATACGCAGTATTTT.

The CDR3 nucleotides are TGTGCCAGCAGCCCCGGGAACACCATATATTTT. Amino acids: CASSPGNTIYF. The V call is TRBV25-1, the J call TRBJ1-3; D gene ambiguous. Germline CDR1 reads MGHDK; CDR2 reads SYGVNS. The CDR3 is made up of 11 amino acids. Deletions cut 6 bases from V and 7 bases from J, with 7 bases between.

V and J are TRBV7-9 and TRBJ2-5; 8 positions match TRBD2. Losses at the gene ends were 6 bases for V and 5 bases for J; bases not matched to a gene: 5. The CDR3 runs to 13 residues. CDR1 and CDR2 from the germline V gene are SEHNR and FQNEAQ (reference sequence). CDR3 bases: TGTGCCAGCAGTGAAGCGGGGGTGGAGACCCAGTACTTC. It specifies CASSEAGVETQYF.

On this clone itself: The conserved final phenylalanine or tryptophan is absent from the CDR3, which likely points to a read error. The chain employs TRBV4-1 and TRBJ1-5; D unresolved. V was cut by 0 bases and J by 4 bases, with 7 bases left in between. Per germline, CDR1 MGHRA and CDR2 YSYEKL. The CDR3 is made up of 14 amino acids. The CDR3 coding sequence is TGCGCCAGCAGCCAAGAGAACAGAAATCAGCCCCAGCATCTT. This sequence encodes CASSQENRNQPQHL.

The J gene is TRBJ1-1, the V gene TRBV18; 7 bases are shared with TRBD1. J gave up 2 bases and V 3 bases, and 12 bases lay outside the gene matches. Per the germline V gene, CDR1 is KGHSH and CDR2 is LQKENI. The CDR3 is 17 residues long. CDR3 coding DNA: TGTGCCAGCTCACCCCGGGACAGTGCGTTTTTAAACACTGAAGCTTTCTTT. Translated: CASSPRDSAFLNTEAFF.

The chain employs TRBV25-1 and TRBJ1-4; 8 bases match TRBD1. The V segment lost 3 bases and the J segment 7 bases; nucleotides outside the gene matches: 1. The CDR3 length is 13 residues. Germline loops: CDR1 MGHDK, CDR2 SYGVNS. The CDR3 region is CASSDRGLEKLFF. The CDR3 DNA follows: TGTGCCAGCAGTGACAGGGGGCTTGAAAAACTGTTTTTT.

This chain joins TRBV5-4 and TRBJ2-6; 7 bases map to TRBD1. The ends lost 3 bases at V and 2 bases at J; junction bases unmatched: 5. Per germline, CDR1 SGHNT and CDR2 YYREEE (reference sequence). The CDR3 extends over 16 amino acids. The CDR3 bases are TGTGCCAGCAGCTCGGGACAGTTCCCTGGGGCCAACGTCCTGACTTTC. This translates into CASSSGQFPGANVLTF. Full variable domain (remainder filled in from reference TRBV5-4 and TRBJ2-6): ETGVTQSPTHLIKTRGQQVTLRCSSQSGHNTVSWYQQALGQGPQFIFQYYREEENGRGNFPPRFSGLQFPNYSSELNVNALELDDSALYLCASSSGQFPGANVLTFGAGSRLTVL.